The 6 T cell receptor beta chains given below trace back to one sample, sequenced in a study of blood T cell repertoires in COVID-19. Sequencing used immunoSEQ multiplex PCR; TCRdb keeps in-frame clones, though not all of them. This sample has fewer than 110,000 clones, with 85% found just once. Sequenced material: peripheral blood. The receptors derive from a woman between 65 and 79 years old with active or convalescent COVID-19.

V gene TRBV5-1 combines with J gene TRBJ2-7, with 11 bases that match TRBD2. The CDR3 runs to 16 residues. V dropped 4 bases and J dropped 2; count of bases not matched to a gene: 8. The V gene's germline CDR1 is SGHRS and CDR2 YFSETQ. CDR3 region: CASSQQTSGGPYEQYF. CDR3 sequence (DNA): TGCGCCAGCAGCCAACAAACTAGCGGGGGCCCCTACGAGCAGTACTTC.

This chain's CDR3 is CASSRDGTVAQQFF. The CDR3 DNA is TGTGCCAGTAGCCGAGATGGGACAGTCGCTCAGCAGTTCTTC. J is TRBJ2-1 and V is TRBV19; TRBD1 aligns across 7 bases. This CDR3 contains 14 residues. V lost 6 bases to trimming and J lost 11 bases; unmatched junction nucleotides: 13. CDR1 and CDR2 (germline): LNHDA, SQIVND (reference sequence).

This clone was detected only once. The genes are TRBV29-1 and TRBJ2-3; 11 positions match TRBD2. This CDR3 region has 15 residues. The germline V gene encodes CDR1 SQVTM and CDR2 ANQGSEA. With 6 bases clipped from V and 6 bases from J, the junction kept 11 bases outside the gene matches. In DNA, the CDR3 is TGCAGCGTCGAAAGACTAGCGGGGATTCGTGATACGCAGTATTTT. This translates into CSVERLAGIRDTQYF.

V usage is TRBV7-2 and J usage is TRBJ1-6; D is unclear. Trimming stripped 5 bases from V and 6 bases from J, with 11 bases between. Germline V lookup: CDR1 SGHTA, CDR2 FQGNSA. The CDR3 spans 14 residues. In DNA form, the CDR3 reads TGTGCCAGCAGCCTCGGGCGGGTTAATTCACCCCTCCACTTT. This sequence encodes CASSLGRVNSPLHF.

J is TRBJ2-4 and V is TRBV19; a possible D gene is TRBD1 (6 bases). CDR1 is LNHDA and CDR2 is SQIVND in the germline V gene (reference sequence). The CDR3 extends over 15 amino acids. The V end lost 7 bases, the J end lost 0 bases, and 13 bases lay between the germline ends. The CDR3 nucleotides read TGTGCCAGTACGGACAGCTCCTTAGCCAAAAACATTCAGTACTTC. Its translation: CASTDSSLAKNIQYF.

The chain uses TRBV7-6 and TRBJ2-5, with TRBD1 identical over 9 bases. The CDR3 covers 17 residues. The germline V gene encodes CDR1 SGHVS and CDR2 FNYEAQ. J gave up 4 bases and V 1 base, and 10 bases lay outside the gene matches. The CDR3 DNA sequence: TGTGCCAGCAGCTTAGAGTCCGGGACAGGGAAGAGAGAGACCCAGTACTTC. Translated, it gives CASSLESGTGKRETQYF.